The 21 T cell receptor beta chains listed next were all sequenced from one sample in a study of cytomegalovirus exposure and HLA in healthy donors. The study ran its PCR with 60 Vbeta and 13 Jbeta primers. Method: immunoSEQ multiplex PCR; TCRdb's copy keeps in-frame clones and lacks some. The sample lists roughly 230,000 clones; about 77% were seen once. The sequenced material came from PBMCs. The receptors come from a boy aged 5-17 years in good health and CMV-seronegative.

The V call is TRBV19, the J call TRBJ2-1; TRBD2 is a possible D gene (6 bases). Germline-derived CDR1 and CDR2 are LNHDA and SQIVND (reference sequence). There are 13 residues in the CDR3. Trimming removed 8 bases from V and 4 bases from J, with 12 bases in between. The CDR3: CASGGTLYNEQFF. CDR3 in DNA: TGTGCCAGTGGAGGGACTTTATACAATGAGCAGTTCTTC.

This clone came up a few times. The V gene is TRBV4-1, the J gene TRBJ2-7; 11 bases map to TRBD2. CDR3 size: 17 residues. Germline V gives CDR1 MGHRA, CDR2 YSYEKL. V lost 2 bases to trimming and J lost 6 bases; unmatched junction nucleotides: 12. This chain's CDR3 is CASSQRAPSGRLTEQYF. The DNA of the CDR3 is TGCGCCAGCAGCCAAAGGGCACCTAGCGGGAGGCTAACCGAGCAGTACTTC.

With respect to this clone: This same CDR3 is encoded by further DNA sequences in the sample. The rearrangement uses TRBV5-1 and TRBJ2-5; unclear D gene. The CDR3 is 13 amino acids. CDR1 and CDR2 from the germline V gene are SGHRS and YFSETQ. The ends were cut back, 2 bases at V and 2 bases at J, with 7 bases in the middle. The CDR3 nucleotides read TGCGCCAGCAGCTTCGGTCCGCAAGAGACCCAGTACTTC. Its protein is CASSFGPQETQYF.

This chain joins TRBV30 and TRBJ1-5; possibly TRBD1 for D (6 bases). The germline V gene has CDR1 GTSNPN and CDR2 SVGIG (reference sequence). V gave up 4 bases and J gave up 3 bases, with 10 bases separating them. There are 13 residues in the CDR3. The CDR3 DNA is TGTGCCTGGAAGGGGGACACCAATCAGCCCCAGCATTTT. This translates into CAWKGDTNQPQHF.

This sequence joins TRBV19 and TRBJ2-5; possibly TRBD2 for D (7 bases). Looked up from germline, CDR1 is LNHDA and CDR2 is SQIVND (reference sequence). V lost 4 bases and J lost 5, with 11 bases in between. The CDR3 runs to 13 residues. DNA for the CDR3: TGTGCCAGTAGTACAGGGAGGGGGGAGACCCAGTACTTC. It specifies CASSTGRGETQYF.

CDR3 bases: TGTGCCAGCAGCCGAACGTCGGGGTACTCTGGAAACACCATATATTTT. Residues: CASSRTSGYSGNTIYF. The gene calls are TRBV11-2 and TRBJ1-3, with D unclear. Trimming pared 5 bases from V and 0 bases from J, leaving 14 bases between. The germline V gene has CDR1 SGHAT and CDR2 FQNNGV. This CDR3 is built from 16 residues.

DNA for the CDR3: TGTGCCAGCAGCATAACAGGGGTGTGTTTTTCTGAAGCTTTCTTT. Its protein product is CASSITGVCFSEAFF. The rearrangement uses TRBV21-1 and TRBJ1-1; TRBD1 is the table's D call and was not checked against the DNA. TRBV21-1 is a listed pseudogene. The CDR3 length is 15 residues.

This clone showed up just a few times. The chain has TRBV5-1 and TRBJ2-5, with D unclear. Germline V gene lookup returns CDR1 SGHRS and CDR2 YFSETQ. The ends were cut back, 4 bases at V and 2 bases at J, with 12 bases in the middle. The CDR3 runs to 14 residues. CDR3 nucleotides: TGCGCCAGCAGCAAGATGGGCCCGCAAGAGACCCAGTACTTC. This encodes CASSKMGPQETQYF.

The J gene is TRBJ2-7, the V gene TRBV25-1, with 8 bases aligning to TRBD1. The V segment lost 2 bases and the J segment 3 bases; nucleotides outside the gene matches: 6. Looked up from germline, CDR1 is MGHDK and CDR2 is SYGVNS. The CDR3 contains 15 residues. The CDR3 loop is CASSERTGLRYEQYF. The CDR3 region has the DNA TGTGCCAGCAGTGAACGGACAGGGTTGCGCTACGAGCAGTACTTC.

The CDR3 region is CASSGGGSNEKLFF. DNA for the CDR3: TGCGCCAGCAGTGGAGGGGGCTCTAATGAAAAACTGTTTTTT. The chain couples TRBV10-1 to TRBJ1-4; 7 bases map to TRBD1. CDR3 size: 14 residues. Germline V gives CDR1 WNHNN, CDR2 SYGVQD (reference sequence). V was pared by 4 bases and J by 3 bases, with 2 bases of the junction left unmatched.

This clone was recorded only once. The rearrangement links TRBV6-5 to TRBJ1-6, with a weak D call TRBD1 (6 bases). The V gene lost 4 bases and the J gene lost 5 bases, with 12 bases spanning the gap. The V gene's germline CDR1 is MNHEY and CDR2 SVGAGI. This CDR3 comprises 15 residues. The CDR3 DNA reads TGTGCCAGCAGTTTCTCGGGGGCGGATAATTCACCCCTCCACTTT. It is translated as CASSFSGADNSPLHF.

Here the CDR3 DNA reads TGTGCCAGCAGTTTCCCTATAGCGGGGGGGCTTAGCAATGAGCAGTTCTTC. Its translation: CASSFPIAGGLSNEQFF. The chain links TRBV27 to TRBJ2-1; 11 nucleotides line up with TRBD2. The germline CDR1 and CDR2 sequences are MNHEY and SMNVEV (reference sequence). This CDR3 has 17 amino acids. Unmatched junction bases numbered 10, after V lost 3 bases and J lost 6 bases.

This clone has only one observation. This chain uses TRBV6-5 with TRBJ2-7; 7 bases align to TRBD1. In germline, CDR1 is MNHEY, CDR2 SVGAGI. The CDR3 is 13 residues long. Trimming took 6 bases from V and 6 from J; bases not matched to a gene: 8. CDR3 sequence reads: CASRRGQEREQYF. CDR3 bases: TGTGCCAGCAGACGTGGACAGGAACGCGAGCAGTACTTC.

The V and J genes are TRBV4-1 and TRBJ2-5; D might be TRBD2 (5 bases). The V end was cut by 2 bases, the J end by 5 bases, with 12 bases between. The CDR3 runs to 14 residues. Per the germline V gene, CDR1 is MGHRA and CDR2 is YSYEKL. Written as DNA, the CDR3 is TGCGCCAGCAGCCAAACTAGGTTGGTCGAGACCCAGTACTTC. Amino acid sequence: CASSQTRLVETQYF.

This clone was observed a few times. The chain is built from TRBV7-8 and TRBJ2-3; D is unclear. Trimming shortened V by 5 bases and J by 6 bases, and 6 bases separated the two germline ends. The length of the CDR3 is 11 residues. Germline CDR1 SGHVS, CDR2 FQNEAQ. CDR3 loop: CASSVVDTQYF. The CDR3 DNA sequence: TGTGCCAGCAGCGTCGTGGATACGCAGTATTTT.

The chain has TRBV7-2 and TRBJ2-5; tentative D call: TRBD1 (5 bases). Trimming took 0 bases from V and 0 from J, leaving 17 bases between them. The CDR3 runs 18 residues. CDR1 is SGHTA, CDR2 FQGNSA, per germline. CDR3 DNA: TGTGCCAGCAGCTTAGCGGGCAGGGCCACGACGTACCAAGAGACCCAGTACTTC. It codes for CASSLAGRATTYQETQYF.

The chain combines TRBV27 with TRBJ2-7; 7 bases are a match to TRBD1. This CDR3 has 15 amino acids. V was pared by 4 bases and J by 2 bases, with 8 bases of the junction left unmatched. Germline CDR1 is MNHEY and CDR2 is SMNVEV (reference sequence). CDR3 nucleotide sequence: TGTGCCAGCAGTTCGACAGGGTGGTGGGCCTACGAGCAGTACTTC. Its translation is CASSSTGWWAYEQYF.

J is TRBJ1-5 and V is TRBV7-9; 9 nucleotides agree with TRBD1. There are 15 residues in the CDR3. Germline CDR1 is SEHNR and CDR2 is FQNEAQ (reference sequence). The V and J ends lost 5 bases and 6 bases, in that order; junction bases with no gene match: 8. CDR3 bases: TGTGCCAGCAGCCAAGACGGACAGGGGCGTCAGCCCCAGCATTTT. Amino acid sequence: CASSQDGQGRQPQHF.

J is TRBJ2-7 and V is TRBV2, with D possibly being TRBD2 (6 bases). CDR3 length equals 13 residues. In germline, CDR1 is SNHLY, CDR2 FYNNEI. V lost 6 bases to trimming and J lost 4 bases, with 13 bases between them. CDR3 bases: TGTGCCAGCAGCAGAGCGGGCCGATACGAGCAGTACTTC. Amino acid sequence: CASSRAGRYEQYF.

This sequence joins TRBV6-5 and TRBJ1-2, with D maybe TRBD1 (6 bases). The CDR3 is made up of 13 amino acids. V was shortened by 4 bases and J by 6 bases, with 12 bases between the two germline ends. Germline CDR1 MNHEY, CDR2 SVGAGI. CDR3 sequence: CASSSQGIDGYTF. CDR3 coding DNA: TGTGCCAGCAGTTCCCAGGGGATCGATGGCTACACCTTC.

V and J are TRBV11-3 and TRBJ2-3; 10 bases are a match to TRBD2. The germline V gene encodes CDR1 SGHNT and CDR2 YENEEA. The CDR3 spans 14 residues. The J segment lost 5 bases and the V segment lost 3 bases, leaving 2 bases of the junction unmatched. In DNA form, the CDR3 reads TGTGCCAGCAGCTTGTGGACTAGCGGAGATACGCAGTATTTT. Translating it yields CASSLWTSGDTQYF.